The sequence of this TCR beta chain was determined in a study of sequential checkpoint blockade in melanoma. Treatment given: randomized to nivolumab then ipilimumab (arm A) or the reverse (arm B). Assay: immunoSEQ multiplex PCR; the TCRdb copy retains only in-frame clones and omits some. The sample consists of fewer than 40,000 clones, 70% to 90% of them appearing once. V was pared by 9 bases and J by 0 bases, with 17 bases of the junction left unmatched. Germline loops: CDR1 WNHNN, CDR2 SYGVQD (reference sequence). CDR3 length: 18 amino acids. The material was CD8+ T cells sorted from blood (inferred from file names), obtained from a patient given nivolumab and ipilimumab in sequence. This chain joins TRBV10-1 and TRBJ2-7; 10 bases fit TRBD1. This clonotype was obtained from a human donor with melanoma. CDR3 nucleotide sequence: TGCGCCAGTCATGATCCGGGACAGGGGTCCCGGAGCTCCTACGAGCAGTACGTC. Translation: CASHDPGQGSRSSYEQYV.